This T cell receptor (beta chain) stems from a study of cytomegalovirus exposure and HLA in healthy donors. Whole-study results and caveats: Roughly uniform depth of sequencing across donors was assumed in presence/absence analyses. It was 150 to 200 TCR beta chains that were listed as cytomegalovirus-associated. Donor immune exposure was known only as CMV serostatus.

Primers included in the PCR were 60 Vbeta and 13 Jbeta primers. Clones were sequenced by immunoSEQ multiplex PCR, and TCRdb holds only the in-frame ones, with some missing. The table lists 130,000 to 150,000 clones, around 78% of them singletons, with 2.5% to 3.5% in the top ten. Germline CDR1 and CDR2: SGHRS and YFSETQ. The V segment lost 0 bases and the J segment 2 bases; nucleotides outside the gene matches: 2. The CDR3 spans 16 residues. About this clone: The antigen is undetermined.

The sequencing input was PBMCs. The chain is built from TRBV5-1 and TRBJ2-6, with 7 positions matching TRBD1. This TCR was recovered from a male donor in good health and CMV-seronegative. In DNA form, the CDR3 reads TGCGCCAGCAGCTTGGGACAGGGCCCTGGGGCCAACGTCCTGACTTTC. Residues: CASSLGQGPGANVLTF.